Listed below are T cell receptor beta chains from one sample, sequenced in a study of T cell responses to AZD1222 COVID-19 vaccine. This table comes from immunoSEQ multiplex PCR, and its TCRdb copy is limited to in-frame clones, with some not included. Here the sample spans roughly 150,000 clones, about nine tenths being singletons. The source was peripheral blood, collected on day 0 of AZD1222 vaccination. The origin of the receptors is an adult in good health. Each CDR3 is given with its conserved first and last residue. A D gene is named only where the DNA matches it firmly. Clone size is given for some rows only: seen once, a few or many times, or a class if the clone is expanded.

CDR3nt: TGTGCCAGCAGTGAGTACGGGACCGGATATTTT; CDR3aa: CASSEYGTGYF; d_gene: -; abundance: -; j_gene: TRBJ1-3; v_gene: TRBV2
CDR3nt: TGTGCCAGCAGCCCGGAGGGCTTTCTTGGCACAGATACGCAGTATTTT; CDR3aa: CASSPEGFLGTDTQYF; d_gene: -; abundance: -; j_gene: TRBJ2-3; v_gene: TRBV7-2
CDR3nt: TGCGCCAGCAGCCAAGGGCCTAGCAGCACAGATACGCAGTATTTT; CDR3aa: CASSQGPSSTDTQYF; d_gene: -; abundance: -; j_gene: TRBJ2-3; v_gene: TRBV4-3
CDR3nt: TGTGCCAGCAGTTATGTGCAGCTTAATTCACCCCTCCACTTT; CDR3aa: CASSYVQLNSPLHF; d_gene: -; abundance: -; j_gene: TRBJ1-6; v_gene: TRBV6-2/TRBV6-3
CDR3nt: TGTGCCAGCCGGACTAGCGGGTCACCGGTGGGGTACAATGAGCAGTTCTTC; CDR3aa: CASRTSGSPVGYNEQFF; d_gene: TRBD2; abundance: -; j_gene: TRBJ2-1; v_gene: TRBV19
CDR3nt: TGTGCCAGCAGTTCCCGGGACAGGGGTAAAAACATTCAGTACTTC; CDR3aa: CASSSRDRGKNIQYF; d_gene: TRBD1; abundance: -; j_gene: TRBJ2-4; v_gene: TRBV27
CDR3nt: TGTGCCAGCAGCCCTTACCGGACAGTCTCTGGAAACACCATATATTTT; CDR3aa: CASSPYRTVSGNTIYF; d_gene: -; abundance: -; j_gene: TRBJ1-3; v_gene: TRBV14
CDR3nt: TGTGCCAGCAGCGACCGGGACTCTAAAGAGACCCAGTACTTC; CDR3aa: CASSDRDSKETQYF; d_gene: -; abundance: -; j_gene: TRBJ2-5; v_gene: TRBV9
CDR3nt: TGTGCCACCAGCAGAGATTGGGGGGACTATGGCTACACCTTC; CDR3aa: CATSRDWGDYGYTF; d_gene: -; abundance: -; j_gene: TRBJ1-2; v_gene: TRBV15
CDR3nt: TGTGCCAGCAGCCAGACGGACTACGAGCAGTACTTC; CDR3aa: CASSQTDYEQYF; d_gene: -; abundance: -; j_gene: TRBJ2-7; v_gene: TRBV11-2
CDR3nt: TGTGCCAGCAGCGAGGGGGGCTCTGGAAACACCATATATTTT; CDR3aa: CASSEGGSGNTIYF; d_gene: -; abundance: -; j_gene: TRBJ1-3; v_gene: TRBV6-5
CDR3nt: TGTGCCAGCAGCCGGGAGGTCCATGGCTACACCTTC; CDR3aa: CASSREVHGYTF; d_gene: -; abundance: -; j_gene: TRBJ1-2; v_gene: TRBV11-1
CDR3nt: TGTGCCAGCAGCCAAGATAAGGGGATCGTTTTTAATGAGCAGTTCTTC; CDR3aa: CASSQDKGIVFNEQFF; d_gene: -; abundance: -; j_gene: TRBJ2-1; v_gene: TRBV3-1/TRBV3-2
CDR3nt: TGTGCCTGGGTAGGGGGGCTGAGCTCCTACAATGAGCAGTTCTTC; CDR3aa: CAWVGGLSSYNEQFF; d_gene: -; abundance: -; j_gene: TRBJ2-1; v_gene: TRBV30
CDR3nt: TGTGCCAGCAGCACCACCAGGTTAACTTCAAGCTCCTATAATTCACCCCTCCACTTT; CDR3aa: CASSTTRLTSSSYNSPLHF; d_gene: -; abundance: -; j_gene: TRBJ1-6; v_gene: TRBV7-2
CDR3nt: TGTGCCAGCAGCTTCCCGGTGGGGGGAGCCAATGAGCAGTTCTTC; CDR3aa: CASSFPVGGANEQFF; d_gene: -; abundance: -; j_gene: TRBJ2-1; v_gene: TRBV5-4
CDR3nt: TGTGCCAGCAGCAATAAACAGGGGTCTGGAAACACCATATATTTT; CDR3aa: CASSNKQGSGNTIYF; d_gene: TRBD1; abundance: -; j_gene: TRBJ1-3; v_gene: TRBV2
CDR3nt: TGTGCCAGCAGCCACCAAGGGGGGCGCGTAGATACGCAGTATTTT; CDR3aa: CASSHQGGRVDTQYF; d_gene: -; abundance: -; j_gene: TRBJ2-3; v_gene: TRBV6-5
CDR3nt: TGTGCCAGCAGTTTCCCCGGGGGGGCTGAAGCTTTCTTT; CDR3aa: CASSFPGGAEAFF; d_gene: -; abundance: -; j_gene: TRBJ1-1; v_gene: TRBV27
CDR3nt: TGTGCCAGCAGCCCGGGACAGGGGGCTGGAAACACCATATATTTT; CDR3aa: CASSPGQGAGNTIYF; d_gene: TRBD1; abundance: -; j_gene: TRBJ1-3; v_gene: TRBV9
CDR3nt: TGTGCCAGCAGTTCCCCCCCCGCACGGCGGAACGCAGATACAGGAAACACCATATATTTT; CDR3aa: CASSSPPARRNADTGNTIYF; d_gene: -; abundance: -; j_gene: TRBJ1-3; v_gene: TRBV28
CDR3nt: TGTGCCAGCAGTGAAGGGACCCCCGCCTACAATGAGCAGTTCTTC; CDR3aa: CASSEGTPAYNEQFF; d_gene: -; abundance: -; j_gene: TRBJ2-1; v_gene: TRBV2
CDR3nt: TGTGCCAGCAGCTTAGTTGTTGTGAACACTGAAGCTTTCTTT; CDR3aa: CASSLVVVNTEAFF; d_gene: -; abundance: -; j_gene: TRBJ1-1; v_gene: TRBV7-9
CDR3nt: TGTGCCAGCAGTCGGCCAGCTCCGAACACCGGGGAGCTGTTTTTT; CDR3aa: CASSRPAPNTGELFF; d_gene: -; abundance: once; j_gene: TRBJ2-2; v_gene: TRBV28
CDR3nt: TGTGCCAGCAGCTTAGGGGGAACAGATACGCAGTATTTT; CDR3aa: CASSLGGTDTQYF; d_gene: -; abundance: -; j_gene: TRBJ2-3; v_gene: TRBV11-2
CDR3nt: TGTGCCAGCAGTTTAGGACTATTCGGTGAGCAGTTCTTC; CDR3aa: CASSLGLFGEQFF; d_gene: -; abundance: -; j_gene: TRBJ2-1; v_gene: TRBV28
CDR3nt: TGTGCCAGCAGTTTGAGGTCGGATCAGCCCCAGCATTTT; CDR3aa: CASSLRSDQPQHF; d_gene: -; abundance: once; j_gene: TRBJ1-5; v_gene: TRBV12-3/TRBV12-4
CDR3nt: TGTGCCAGCAGCCAAACGGGAGAGCAGTACTTC; CDR3aa: CASSQTGEQYF; d_gene: -; abundance: -; j_gene: TRBJ2-7; v_gene: TRBV3-1/TRBV3-2
CDR3nt: TGTGCCAGTAGTAAGCGGGAGGGCCACAATGAGCAGTTCTTC; CDR3aa: CASSKREGHNEQFF; d_gene: TRBD2; abundance: -; j_gene: TRBJ2-1; v_gene: TRBV19